What follows describes a single TCR beta chain. As yet, its antigen is unknown. This record comes from a study of blood T cells in healthy people across ages. Study-level findings and limits: Whereas aged donors had fewer naive CD4+ cells, long-lived donors had more of them and higher diversity.

Germline V gene sequence: CDR1 SEHNR, CDR2 FQNEAQ (reference sequence). V lost 8 bases and J lost 1; bases outside the gene matches: 4. The CDR3 consists of 15 residues. A sample-barcoded 5' primer and a J-beta primer mix were used in a second PCR of roughly 7 to 11 cycles. MiXCR was run by TCRdb on the 5' RACE reads, yielding one entry per CDR3 protein. Of 1.4 million or so distinct CDR3 sequences in the sample, less than 45% were seen once. The rearrangement uses TRBV7-9 and TRBJ1-6, with 8 bases that match TRBD1. The TCR comes from a woman younger than 30 in good health. Sequenced input: blood. The CDR3 region has the DNA TGTGCCAGCGGACAGGGACTTTCCTATAATTCACCCCTCCACTTT. Its translation: CASGQGLSYNSPLHF.